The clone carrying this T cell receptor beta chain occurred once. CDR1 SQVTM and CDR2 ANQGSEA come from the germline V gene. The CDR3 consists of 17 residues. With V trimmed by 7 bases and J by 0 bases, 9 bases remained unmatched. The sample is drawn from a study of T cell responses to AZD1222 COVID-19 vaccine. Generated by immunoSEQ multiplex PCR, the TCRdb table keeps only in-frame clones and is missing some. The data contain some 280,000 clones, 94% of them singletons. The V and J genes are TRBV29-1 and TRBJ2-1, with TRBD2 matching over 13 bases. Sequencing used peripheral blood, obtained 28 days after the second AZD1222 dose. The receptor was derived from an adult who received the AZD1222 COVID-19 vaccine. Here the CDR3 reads CSARTSGRRSSYNEQFF. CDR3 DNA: TGCAGCGCAAGGACTAGCGGGAGAAGGAGCTCCTACAATGAGCAGTTCTTC.